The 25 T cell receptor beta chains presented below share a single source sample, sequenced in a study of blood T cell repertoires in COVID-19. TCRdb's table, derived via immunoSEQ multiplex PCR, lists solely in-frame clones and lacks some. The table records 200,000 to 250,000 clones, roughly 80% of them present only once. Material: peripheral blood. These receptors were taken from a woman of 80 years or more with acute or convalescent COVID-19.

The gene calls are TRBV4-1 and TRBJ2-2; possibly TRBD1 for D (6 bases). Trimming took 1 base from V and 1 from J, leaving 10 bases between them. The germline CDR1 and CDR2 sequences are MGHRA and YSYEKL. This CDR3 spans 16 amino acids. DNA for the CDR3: TGCGCCAGCAGCCAAGGGACAGCTATGAACACCGGGGAGCTGTTTTTT. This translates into CASSQGTAMNTGELFF.

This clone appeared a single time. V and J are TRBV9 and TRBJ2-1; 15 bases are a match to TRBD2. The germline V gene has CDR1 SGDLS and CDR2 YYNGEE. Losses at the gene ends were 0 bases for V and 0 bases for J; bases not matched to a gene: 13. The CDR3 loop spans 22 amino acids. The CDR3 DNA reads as TGTGCCAGCAGCGTAGACTGGCGGACTAGCGGGGGGGGCCCCCACTCCTACAATGAGCAGTTCTTC. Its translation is CASSVDWRTSGGGPHSYNEQFF.

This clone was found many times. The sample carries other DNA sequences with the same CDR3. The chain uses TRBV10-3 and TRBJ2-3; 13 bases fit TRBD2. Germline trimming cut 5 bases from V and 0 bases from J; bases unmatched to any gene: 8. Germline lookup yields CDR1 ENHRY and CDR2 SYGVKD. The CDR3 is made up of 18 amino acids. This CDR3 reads CAISRTSGGAGSTDTQYF. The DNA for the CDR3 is TGTGCCATCAGTCGAACTAGCGGGGGGGCGGGGAGCACAGATACGCAGTATTTT.

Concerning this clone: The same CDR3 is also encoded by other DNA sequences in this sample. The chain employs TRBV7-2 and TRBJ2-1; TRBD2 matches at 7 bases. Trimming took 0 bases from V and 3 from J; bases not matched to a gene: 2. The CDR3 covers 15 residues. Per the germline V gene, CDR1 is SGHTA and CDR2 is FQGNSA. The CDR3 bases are TGTGCCAGCAGCTTAGCGGGAGGGGACTACAATGAGCAGTTCTTC. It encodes CASSLAGGDYNEQFF.

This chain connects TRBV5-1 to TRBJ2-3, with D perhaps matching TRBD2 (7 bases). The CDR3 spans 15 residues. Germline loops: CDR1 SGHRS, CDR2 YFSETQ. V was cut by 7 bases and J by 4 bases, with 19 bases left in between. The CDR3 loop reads CASGQRRGASDTQYF. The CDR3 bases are TGCGCCAGCGGGCAGAGACGGGGGGCTTCAGATACGCAGTATTTT.

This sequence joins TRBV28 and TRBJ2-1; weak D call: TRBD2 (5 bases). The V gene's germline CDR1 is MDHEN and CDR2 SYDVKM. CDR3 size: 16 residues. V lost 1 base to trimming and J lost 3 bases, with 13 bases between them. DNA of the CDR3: TGTGCCAGCAGTTTATCCCCCGGGAACCTCTACAATGAGCAGTTCTTC. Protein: CASSLSPGNLYNEQFF.

The CDR3 nucleotides are TGTGCCAGCAGACCAGGGTTGGGAAACATTCAGTACTTC. This codes for CASRPGLGNIQYF. The J gene is TRBJ2-4, the V gene TRBV6-5; D is perhaps TRBD1 (5 bases). Trimming left V 6 bases short and J 6 bases short, with 12 bases between. The CDR3 length is 13 residues. CDR1 and CDR2 from the germline V gene are MNHEY and SVGAGI.

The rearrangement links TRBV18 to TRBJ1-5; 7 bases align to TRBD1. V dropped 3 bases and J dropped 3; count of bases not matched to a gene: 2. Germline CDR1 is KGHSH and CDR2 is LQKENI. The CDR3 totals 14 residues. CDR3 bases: TGTGCCAGCTCACCGGGGACAGTCAATCAGCCCCAGCATTTT. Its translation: CASSPGTVNQPQHF.

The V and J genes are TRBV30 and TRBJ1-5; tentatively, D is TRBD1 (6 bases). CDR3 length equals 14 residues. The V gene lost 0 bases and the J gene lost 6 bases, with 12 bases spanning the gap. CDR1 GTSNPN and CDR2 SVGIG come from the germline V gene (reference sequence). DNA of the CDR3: TGTGCCTGGAGTGTTATAGGGGGATCTCAGCCCCAGCATTTT. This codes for CAWSVIGGSQPQHF.

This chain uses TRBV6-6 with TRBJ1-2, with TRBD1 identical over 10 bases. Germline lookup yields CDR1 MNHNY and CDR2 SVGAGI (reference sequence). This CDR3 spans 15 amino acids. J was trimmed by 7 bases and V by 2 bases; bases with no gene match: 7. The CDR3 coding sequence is TGTGCCAGCAGTTACAGGGTGGGGGACAGGGGTGGCTACACCTTC. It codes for CASSYRVGDRGGYTF.

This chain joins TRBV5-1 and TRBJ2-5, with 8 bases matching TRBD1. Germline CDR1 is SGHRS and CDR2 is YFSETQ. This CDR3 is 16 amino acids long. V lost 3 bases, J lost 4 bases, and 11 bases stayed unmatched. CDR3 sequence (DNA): TGCGCCAGCAGCTCCAACTCCGGGACAGGAGGAGAGACCCAGTACTTC. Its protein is CASSSNSGTGGETQYF.

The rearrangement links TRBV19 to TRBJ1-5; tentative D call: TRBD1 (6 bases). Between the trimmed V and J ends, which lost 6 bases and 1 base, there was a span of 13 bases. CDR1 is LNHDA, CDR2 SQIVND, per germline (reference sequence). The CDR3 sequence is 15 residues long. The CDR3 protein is CASRTGTMSNQPQHF. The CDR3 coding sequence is TGTGCCAGTAGAACCGGGACAATGAGCAATCAGCCCCAGCATTTT.

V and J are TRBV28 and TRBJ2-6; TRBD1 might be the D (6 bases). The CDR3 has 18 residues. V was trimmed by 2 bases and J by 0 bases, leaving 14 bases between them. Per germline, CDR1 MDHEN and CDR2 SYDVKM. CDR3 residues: CASSLIAGVHSGANVLTF. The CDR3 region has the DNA TGTGCCAGCAGTTTAATTGCAGGGGTTCACTCTGGGGCCAACGTCCTGACTTTC. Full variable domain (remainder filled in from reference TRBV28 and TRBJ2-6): DVKVTQSSRYLVKRTGEKVFLECVQDMDHENMFWYRQDPGLGLRLIYFSYDVKMKEKGDIPEGYSVSREKKERFSLILESASTNQTSMYLCASSLIAGVHSGANVLTFGAGSRLTVL.

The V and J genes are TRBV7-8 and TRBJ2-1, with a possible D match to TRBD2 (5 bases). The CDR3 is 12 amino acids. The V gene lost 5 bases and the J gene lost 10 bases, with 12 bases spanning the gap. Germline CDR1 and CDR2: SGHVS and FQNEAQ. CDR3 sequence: CASSPNPGEQFF. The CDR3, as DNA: TGTGCCAGCAGCCCAAACCCGGGGGAGCAGTTCTTC.

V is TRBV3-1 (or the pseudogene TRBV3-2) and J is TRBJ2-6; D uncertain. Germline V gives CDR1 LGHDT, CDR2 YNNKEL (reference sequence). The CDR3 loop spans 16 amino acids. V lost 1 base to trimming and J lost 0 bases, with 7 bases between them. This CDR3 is CASSQVPDSGANVLTF. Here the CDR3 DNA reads TGTGCCAGCAGCCAAGTCCCAGACTCTGGGGCCAACGTCCTGACTTTC.

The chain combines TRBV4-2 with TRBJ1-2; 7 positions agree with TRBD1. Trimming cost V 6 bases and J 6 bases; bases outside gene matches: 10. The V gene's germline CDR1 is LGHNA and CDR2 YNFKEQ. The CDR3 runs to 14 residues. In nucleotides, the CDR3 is TGTGCCAGCAGGCCCGGGACAGAAGAGAATGGCTACACCTTC. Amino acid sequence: CASRPGTEENGYTF.

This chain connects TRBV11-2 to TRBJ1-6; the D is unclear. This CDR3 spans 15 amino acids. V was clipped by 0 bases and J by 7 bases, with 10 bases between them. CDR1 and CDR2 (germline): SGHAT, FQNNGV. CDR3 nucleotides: TGTGCCAGCAGCTTAGATTCTAACTTCAATTCACCCCTCCACTTT. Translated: CASSLDSNFNSPLHF.

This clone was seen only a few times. The chain's CDR3 is CASSWPGQGTYEQYF. The CDR3 DNA reads as TGTGCCAGCAGTTGGCCGGGACAGGGGACCTACGAGCAGTACTTC. The chain uses TRBV5-4 and TRBJ2-7; 10 bases are shared with TRBD1. V lost 5 bases, J lost 2 bases, and 7 bases stayed unmatched. Germline assignment: CDR1 SGHNT and CDR2 YYREEE (reference sequence). The CDR3 is made up of 15 amino acids.

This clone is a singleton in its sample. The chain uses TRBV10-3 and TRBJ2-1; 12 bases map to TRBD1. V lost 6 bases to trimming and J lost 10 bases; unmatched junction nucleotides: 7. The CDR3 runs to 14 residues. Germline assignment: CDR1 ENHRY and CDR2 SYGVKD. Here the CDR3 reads CAISSGQGAREQFF. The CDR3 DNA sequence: TGTGCCATCAGCTCGGGACAGGGGGCTCGGGAGCAGTTCTTC.

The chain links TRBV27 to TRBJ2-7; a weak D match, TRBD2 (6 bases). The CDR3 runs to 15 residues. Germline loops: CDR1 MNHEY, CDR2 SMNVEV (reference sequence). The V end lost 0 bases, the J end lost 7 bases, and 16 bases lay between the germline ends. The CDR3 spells CASSLSGTPNGEQYF. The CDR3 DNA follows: TGTGCCAGCAGTTTATCAGGGACTCCAAACGGGGAGCAGTACTTC.

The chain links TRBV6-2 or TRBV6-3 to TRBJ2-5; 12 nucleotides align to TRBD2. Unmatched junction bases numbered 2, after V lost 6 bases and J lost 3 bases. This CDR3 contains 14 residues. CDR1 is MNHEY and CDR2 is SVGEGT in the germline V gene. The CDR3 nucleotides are TGTGCCAGCAGCCTAGCGGGGGGGGAAGAGACCCAGTACTTC. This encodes CASSLAGGEETQYF.

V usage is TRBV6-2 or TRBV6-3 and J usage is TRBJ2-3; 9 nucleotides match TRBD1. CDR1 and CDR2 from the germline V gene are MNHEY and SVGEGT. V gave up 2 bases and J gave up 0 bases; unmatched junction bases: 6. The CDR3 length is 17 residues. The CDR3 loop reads CASSYRQTGGSTDTQYF. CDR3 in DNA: TGTGCCAGCAGTTACCGCCAGACAGGGGGGAGCACAGATACGCAGTATTTT.

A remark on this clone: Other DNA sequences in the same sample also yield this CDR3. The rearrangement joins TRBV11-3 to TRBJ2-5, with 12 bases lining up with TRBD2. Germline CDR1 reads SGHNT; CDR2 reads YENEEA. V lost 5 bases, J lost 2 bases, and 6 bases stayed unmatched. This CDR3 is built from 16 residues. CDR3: CASSPGLAGLQETQYF. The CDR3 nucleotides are TGTGCCAGCAGCCCCGGACTAGCGGGGCTTCAAGAGACCCAGTACTTC.

Written as DNA, the CDR3 is TGTGCCAGCAGAGGTATAACTAGGGGAAACACCATATATTTT. It yields the protein CASRGITRGNTIYF. The chain couples TRBV2 to TRBJ1-3; D is uncertain. Germline V gene sequence: CDR1 SNHLY, CDR2 FYNNEI. V shed 6 bases and J shed 4 bases, with 13 bases lying between them. The CDR3 is 14 amino acids.

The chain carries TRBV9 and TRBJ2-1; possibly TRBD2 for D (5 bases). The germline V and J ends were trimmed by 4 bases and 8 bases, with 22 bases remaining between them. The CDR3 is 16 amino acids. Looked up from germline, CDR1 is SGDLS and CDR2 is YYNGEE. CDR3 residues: CASSLGLAGLWDEQFF. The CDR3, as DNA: TGTGCCAGCAGCCTTGGACTGGCCGGGTTATGGGATGAGCAGTTCTTC.